Sequencing of this T cell receptor beta chain was carried out in a study of a mutant IDH1 vaccine in newly diagnosed glioma. Whole-study results and caveats: Vaccination elicited immune responses in around 93% of patients.

Time point denoted: week 11, during vaccination. A single vaccine dose contained 300 ug of mutant IDH1 20-mer peptide, and topical imiquimod was used with it. Astrocytomas found in donors were new, WHO grade 3 or 4, IDH1-mutant and ATRX-lost. Sequenced by immunoSEQ multiplex PCR; TCRdb stores in-frame clones only, minus some. The sample consists of under 65,000 clones, 80% of them appearing once. Trimming shortened V by 0 bases and J by 2 bases, and 14 bases separated the two germline ends. Germline V CDR1 and CDR2: LGHNA, YNFKEQ. This CDR3 has 16 amino acids. About this clone: What it binds is not known.

This specimen was PBMCs, taken from a glioma patient whose treatment included an IDH1 peptide vaccine. The chain joins TRBV4-2 to TRBJ2-7, with D tentatively TRBD2 (6 bases). The receptor was derived from a man between 50 and 59 years old with glioma. CDR3 nucleotides: TGTGCCAGCAGCCAAGAGACAGCCGGGAGTCCCTACGAGCAGTACTTC. Amino acid sequence: CASSQETAGSPYEQYF.